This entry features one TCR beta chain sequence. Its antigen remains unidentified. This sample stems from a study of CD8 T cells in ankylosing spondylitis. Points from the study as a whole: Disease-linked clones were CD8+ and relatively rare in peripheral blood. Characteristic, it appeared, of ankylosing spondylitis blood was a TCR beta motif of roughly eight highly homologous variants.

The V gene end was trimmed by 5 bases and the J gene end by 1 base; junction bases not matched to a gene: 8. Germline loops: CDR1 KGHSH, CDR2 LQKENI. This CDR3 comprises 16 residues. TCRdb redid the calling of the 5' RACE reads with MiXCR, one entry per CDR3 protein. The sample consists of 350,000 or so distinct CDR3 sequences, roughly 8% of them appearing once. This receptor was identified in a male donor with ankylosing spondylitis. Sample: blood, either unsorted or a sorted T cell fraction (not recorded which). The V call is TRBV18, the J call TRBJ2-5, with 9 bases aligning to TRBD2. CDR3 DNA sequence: TGTGCCAGCTCAACAAGCGGGAGGCCTATCCAAGAGACCCAGTACTTC. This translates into CASSTSGRPIQETQYF.